A single sample gave rise to the 13 T cell receptor beta chains below, sequenced in a study of sequential checkpoint blockade in melanoma. Treatment meaning: randomized to nivolumab then ipilimumab (arm A) or the reverse (arm B). Sequencing used immunoSEQ multiplex PCR; TCRdb keeps in-frame clones, though not all of them. The data hold 35,000 to 45,000 clones, with around nine tenths observed a single time. The specimen comprised CD8+ T cells sorted from blood (inferred from file names), sampled from a patient given nivolumab and ipilimumab in sequence. The receptors stem from a human donor with melanoma.

The chain carries TRBV5-1 and TRBJ2-3; 14 bases agree with TRBD2. There are 15 residues in the CDR3. Trimming took 4 bases from V and 6 from J; bases not matched to a gene: 4. Germline assignment: CDR1 SGHRS and CDR2 YFSETQ. The CDR3 is CASSGTSGRADTQYF. CDR3 sequence (DNA): TGCGCCAGCAGCGGGACTAGCGGGAGAGCCGATACGCAGTATTTT.

The rearrangement links TRBV7-3 to TRBJ2-3; D not resolved. Deletions cut 2 bases from V and 0 bases from J, with 6 bases between. This CDR3 has 14 amino acids. CDR1 is SGHTA, CDR2 FQGTGA, per germline. CDR3 nucleotides: TGTGCCAGCAGCTTATTCGGGAGCACAGATACGCAGTATTTT. Amino acid sequence: CASSLFGSTDTQYF.

This clone was found once. The chain joins TRBV6-6 to TRBJ1-1; D unclear. Germline V lookup: CDR1 MNHNY, CDR2 SVGAGI (reference sequence). V gave up 2 bases and J gave up 1 base, with 5 bases separating them. The CDR3 extends over 13 amino acids. DNA of the CDR3: TGTGCCAGCAGTTACACTGCGAACACTGAAGCTTTCTTT. Protein: CASSYTANTEAFF.

The V and J genes are TRBV27 and TRBJ2-7; 7 bases match TRBD2. V trimming: 2 bases; J trimming: 5 bases; junction bases outside the gene matches: 9. Germline CDR1 reads MNHEY; CDR2 reads SMNVEV (reference sequence). The CDR3 runs to 15 residues. The DNA for the CDR3 is TGTGCCAGCAGTTTAGGGGCTAGCGGAATCGACGAGCAGTACTTC. Protein product: CASSLGASGIDEQYF.

The chain links TRBV5-1 to TRBJ1-4; D perhaps matches TRBD1 (5 bases). Germline V gene data show CDR1 as SGHRS and CDR2 as YFSETQ. Deletions cut 4 bases from V and 0 bases from J, with 13 bases between. This CDR3 is built from 16 residues. The chain's CDR3 is CASSGGGPSTNEKLFF. The CDR3, as DNA: TGCGCCAGCAGCGGCGGGGGACCTTCAACTAATGAAAAACTGTTTTTT.

The chain has TRBV11-3 and TRBJ1-1; D is possibly TRBD1 (5 bases). The germline gives CDR1 SGHNT, CDR2 YENEEA. The CDR3 runs to 13 residues. V was trimmed by 5 bases and J by 4 bases, leaving 11 bases between them. In nucleotides, the CDR3 is TGTGCCAGCAGCCCTTCAGGGTCCACTGAAGCTTTCTTT. Amino acid sequence: CASSPSGSTEAFF.

The rearrangement links TRBV7-9 to TRBJ2-5; 7 nucleotides agree with TRBD2. The CDR3 loop spans 14 amino acids. V trimming: 3 bases; J trimming: 4 bases; junction bases outside the gene matches: 5. Per the germline V gene, CDR1 is SEHNR and CDR2 is FQNEAQ (reference sequence). The CDR3 spells CASSLTGGPETQYF. The CDR3 DNA reads as TGTGCCAGCAGCTTGACGGGGGGTCCAGAGACCCAGTACTTC.

The genes are TRBV10-1 and TRBJ2-1; 9 bases agree with TRBD2. Germline V gene lookup returns CDR1 WNHNN and CDR2 SYGVQD (reference sequence). Trimming removed 0 bases from V and 1 base from J; junction bases left unmatched: 1. The CDR3 length is 16 residues. The CDR3 loop is CASSESLAGSYNEQFF. DNA of the CDR3: TGCGCCAGCAGTGAGTCCCTAGCGGGGTCCTACAATGAGCAGTTCTTC.

The rearrangement joins TRBV27 to TRBJ2-7, with a weak D call TRBD1 (6 bases). Germline values: CDR1 MNHEY, CDR2 SMNVEV (reference sequence). CDR3 size: 16 residues. V dropped 6 bases and J dropped 3 bases, with 21 bases sitting between them. The CDR3 here is CASSLGAGQFDYEQYF. The CDR3 coding sequence is TGTGCCAGCAGCTTGGGGGCAGGGCAGTTCGACTACGAGCAGTACTTC.

This clone was detected once. V gene TRBV6-1 combines with J gene TRBJ2-6, with D maybe TRBD1 (6 bases). The V and J ends lost 6 bases and 5 bases respectively, with 14 bases between them. The CDR3 length is 15 residues. CDR1 and CDR2 (germline): MNHNS, SASEGT. The DNA for the CDR3 is TGTGCCAGCAGCGACACAGGGTTTAGGGCCAACGTCCTGACTTTC. Translation gives CASSDTGFRANVLTF.

The chain joins TRBV27 to TRBJ2-3; tentative D call: TRBD1 (5 bases). V was shortened by 2 bases and J by 2 bases, with 14 bases between the two germline ends. Per germline, CDR1 MNHEY and CDR2 SMNVEV (reference sequence). The CDR3 has 16 amino acids. CDR3 nucleotides: TGTGCCAGCAGTTTAATGCAGGGTGGGTACACAGATACGCAGTATTTT. This sequence encodes CASSLMQGGYTDTQYF.

In its sample, this clone was seen a few times. The genes are TRBV7-9 and TRBJ1-4; the match to TRBD1 covers 7 bases. From germline, CDR1 is SEHNR and CDR2 FQNEAQ (reference sequence). The CDR3 has 15 residues. V lost 5 bases, J lost 3 bases, and 6 bases stayed unmatched. CDR3: CASSAPGGPNEKLFF. The CDR3 DNA sequence: TGTGCCAGCAGCGCCCCAGGGGGGCCTAATGAAAAACTGTTTTTT.

This sequence joins TRBV9 and TRBJ2-1, with a weak D call TRBD2 (6 bases). Germline V lookup: CDR1 SGDLS, CDR2 YYNGEE. The CDR3 length is 16 residues. V was shortened by 0 bases and J by 10 bases, with 20 bases between the two germline ends. CDR3 coding DNA: TGTGCCAGCAGCGTAGACCTTGCCGGGGGTGCGGCGGAGCAGTTCTTC. Protein product: CASSVDLAGGAAEQFF.